The following is a TCR beta chain sequence with its context. Antigen unknown. V gave up 2 bases and J gave up 4 bases; unmatched junction bases: 3. Looked up from germline, CDR1 is LNHDA and CDR2 is SQIVND (reference sequence). This CDR3 has 15 residues. Repertoires were generated with immunoSEQ multiplex PCR, while TCRdb's copy carries only in-frame clones and drops some. The sample records around 67,000 clones, 86% being singletons. Time point noted: after neoadjuvant nivolumab, at surgical resection. The data were taken from a study of neoadjuvant anti-PD-1 for oral cavity cancer. Across the study: Nivolumab at 3 mg/kg was mostly given biweekly, three to four doses, pre-surgery.

Study outcomes and limitations: TCR analyses covered only three patients per response group.

Source: PBMCs, taken after nivolumab (anti-PD-1) treatment. The clonotype was recovered from a person between 35 and 79 years old with oral cavity squamous cell carcinoma. The V and J genes are TRBV19 and TRBJ2-2, with 8 bases identical to TRBD2. CDR3 sequence reads: CASSISGGGTGELFF. CDR3 DNA sequence: TGTGCCAGTAGTATAAGCGGGGGAGGCACCGGGGAGCTGTTTTTT.